The 6 T cell receptor beta chains given below trace back to one sample, sequenced in a study of OX40 agonist ivuxolimab in advanced cancers. The method was immunoSEQ multiplex PCR; TCRdb's version includes in-frame clones alone and lacks a portion of them. The sample yields approximately 49,000 clones, around 80% seen once. Sample: CD4+ or CD8+ T cells sorted from blood, taken in a trial of the OX40 agonist ivuxolimab. These receptors originate from an adult with an advanced solid tumor such as melanoma, head and neck, liver or kidney cancer.

This chain uses TRBV7-2 with TRBJ2-7, with D maybe TRBD2 (5 bases). Germline CDR1 reads SGHTA; CDR2 reads FQGNSA. V lost 1 base and J 9 bases, leaving 10 bases between the germline ends. There are 12 residues in the CDR3. The CDR3 DNA reads as TGTGCCAGCAGCTTAGAGAGGGCGAGGCAGTACTTC. It encodes CASSLERARQYF.

V usage is TRBV13 and J usage is TRBJ1-1; 7 nucleotides align to TRBD1. This CDR3 spans 13 amino acids. CDR1 and CDR2 from the germline V gene are PRHDT and FYEKMQ (reference sequence). Unmatched junction bases numbered 2, after V lost 6 bases and J lost 1 base. CDR3 nucleotides: TGTGCCAGCAGTCGACAGGGGAACACTGAAGCTTTCTTT. As protein: CASSRQGNTEAFF. Supplemented by reference TRBV13 and TRBJ1-1, the full variable domain reads AAGVIQSPRHLIKEKRETATLKCYPIPRHDTVYWYQQGPGQDPQFLISFYEKMQSDKGSIPDRFSAQQFSDYHSELNMSSLELGDSALYFCASSRQGNTEAFFGQGTRLTVV.

This clone was recorded only once. The rearrangement uses TRBV5-1 and TRBJ2-5; D is possibly TRBD1 (6 bases). This CDR3 region has 16 residues. V was pared by 2 bases and J by 5 bases, with 19 bases between. Germline V gene lookup returns CDR1 SGHRS and CDR2 YFSETQ. The CDR3 nucleotides are TGCGCCAGCAGCTTACAGGGAACCGCAGGAGGCGAGACCCAGTACTTC. Its protein is CASSLQGTAGGETQYF.

The rearrangement links TRBV27 to TRBJ1-4; TRBD1 matches at 10 bases. J gave up 6 bases and V 8 bases, and 9 bases lay outside the gene matches. This CDR3 spans 15 amino acids. Per the germline V gene, CDR1 is MNHEY and CDR2 is SMNVEV (reference sequence). CDR3 DNA sequence: TGTGCCAGCCGAGACCCCGGGACAGGGGATGAAAAACTGTTTTTT. Residues: CASRDPGTGDEKLFF.

CDR3 in DNA: TGTGCCAGCAGCAAGAAACCAGAGACCCAGTACTTC. Translating it yields CASSKKPETQYF. The V call is TRBV7-2, the J call TRBJ2-5; unclear D gene. CDR3 length: 12 residues. The germline gives CDR1 SGHTA, CDR2 FQGNSA. V was pared by 5 bases and J by 4 bases, with 8 bases between.

This rearrangement joins TRBV4-3 to TRBJ2-7; the match to TRBD2 covers 13 bases. With 4 bases clipped from V and 1 base from J, the junction kept 10 bases outside the gene matches. Germline V gene sequence: CDR1 LGHNA, CDR2 YSLEER. The CDR3 sequence is 18 residues long. CDR3 loop: CASSPRLAGGPVSYEQYF. The CDR3 bases are TGCGCCAGCAGCCCTAGACTAGCGGGGGGTCCTGTTTCCTACGAGCAGTACTTC.